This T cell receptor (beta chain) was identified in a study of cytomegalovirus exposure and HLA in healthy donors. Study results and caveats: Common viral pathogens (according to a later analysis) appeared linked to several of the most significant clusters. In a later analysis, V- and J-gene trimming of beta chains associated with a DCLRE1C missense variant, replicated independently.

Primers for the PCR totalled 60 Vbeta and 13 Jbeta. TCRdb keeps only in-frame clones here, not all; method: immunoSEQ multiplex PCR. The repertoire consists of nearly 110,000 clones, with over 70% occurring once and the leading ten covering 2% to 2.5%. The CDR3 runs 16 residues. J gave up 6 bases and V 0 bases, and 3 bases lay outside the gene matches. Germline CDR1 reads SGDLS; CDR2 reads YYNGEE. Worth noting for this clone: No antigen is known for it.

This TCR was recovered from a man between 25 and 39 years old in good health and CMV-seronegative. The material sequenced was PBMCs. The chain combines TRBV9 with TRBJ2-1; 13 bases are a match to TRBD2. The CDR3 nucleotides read TGTGCCAGCAGCGTAGGACTAGCGGGGGGCCCCAATGAGCAGTTCTTC. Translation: CASSVGLAGGPNEQFF.